One sample yielded the 16 T cell receptor beta chains listed below, sequenced in a study of identical twins. TCRdb reprocessed the 5' RACE reads with MiXCR, giving one entry per CDR3 protein. The data contain 200,000 to 250,000 distinct CDR3 sequences, approximately 11% of them singletons. These data were likewise used in another study, on yellow fever vaccine responses in identical twins.

Sequenced sample: memory (CD45RO+) T cells sorted from blood. The source is a woman between 18 and 29 years old in good health.

This clonotype was observed a handful of times. V gene TRBV7-2 combines with J gene TRBJ2-7, with TRBD1 matching 10 bases. Germline values: CDR1 SGHTA, CDR2 FQGNSA. Trimming removed 1 base from V and 6 bases from J; junction bases left unmatched: 3. The CDR3 is 14 amino acids. The CDR3, as DNA: TGTGCCAGCAGCTTAGGGGACAGGGGATTCGAGCAGTACTTC. Translation gives CASSLGDRGFEQYF. Supplemented by reference TRBV7-2 and TRBJ2-7, the full variable domain reads GAGVSQSPSNKVTEKGKDVELRCDPISGHTALYWYRQSLGQGLEFLIYFQGNSAPDKSGLPSDRFSAERTGGSVSTLTIQRTQQEDSAVYLCASSLGDRGFEQYFGPGTRLTVT.

This clonotype was recorded many times. V and J are TRBV6-5 and TRBJ2-7, with 10 bases fitting TRBD1. The CDR3 loop spans 15 amino acids. Per germline, CDR1 MNHEY and CDR2 SVGAGI. The V segment lost 4 bases and the J segment 6 bases; nucleotides outside the gene matches: 9. The CDR3 is CASSWQTGGLGEQYF. CDR3 nucleotides: TGTGCCAGCAGTTGGCAGACAGGGGGCTTGGGCGAGCAGTACTTC.

The chain combines TRBV6-4 with TRBJ2-6; D remains ambiguous. Germline assignment: CDR1 MRHNA and CDR2 SNTAGT. The CDR3 is made up of 14 amino acids. V dropped 8 bases and J dropped 1 base, with 9 bases sitting between them. This chain's CDR3 is CASGTTSGANVLTF. The CDR3, as DNA: TGTGCCAGCGGTACGACGTCTGGGGCCAACGTCCTGACTTTC.

This clonotype was observed a handful of times. The rearrangement joins TRBV10-3 to TRBJ2-5; 10 bases agree with TRBD2. CDR1 and CDR2 from the germline V gene are ENHRY and SYGVKD. The J segment lost 5 bases and the V segment lost 4 bases, leaving 7 bases of the junction unmatched. This CDR3 comprises 15 residues. The CDR3 DNA follows: TGTGCCATCAGTGCGGGGCTAGCGGGAGCCGAGACCCAGTACTTC. Residues: CAISAGLAGAETQYF.

This clonotype appeared a few times. The chain employs TRBV18 and TRBJ1-1; D remains unclear. Germline values: CDR1 KGHSH, CDR2 LQKENI. The CDR3 has 13 residues. V shed 1 base and J shed 7 bases, with 10 bases lying between them. The CDR3 is CASSPLQLREAFF. DNA for the CDR3: TGTGCCAGCTCACCACTTCAGCTCCGTGAAGCTTTCTTT. Full variable domain (remainder filled in from reference TRBV18 and TRBJ1-1): NAGVMQNPRHLVRRRGQEARLRCSPMKGHSHVYWYRQLPEEGLKFMVYLQKENIIDESGMPKERFSAEFPKEGPSILRIQQVVRGDSAAYFCASSPLQLREAFFGQGTRLTVV.

The sample holds a few counts of this clonotype. The chain couples TRBV21-1 to TRBJ1-2; no check of the table's D call, TRBD1, against the DNA was made. TRBV21-1 is a pseudogene locus. The CDR3 is made up of 14 amino acids. DNA for the CDR3: TGTGCCAGCAGACCAGGGACGGTCCCCTATGGCTACACCTTC. Protein: CASRPGTVPYGYTF.

In this sample, this clonotype turned up many times. V gene TRBV7-9 combines with J gene TRBJ2-3; no clear D gene. The V end lost 2 bases, the J end lost 0 bases, and 6 bases lay between the germline ends. Germline loops: CDR1 SEHNR, CDR2 FQNEAQ (reference sequence). There are 14 residues in the CDR3. The CDR3 DNA reads as TGTGCCAGCAGCTTATCTGCTAGCACAGATACGCAGTATTTT. Its translation is CASSLSASTDTQYF. Full variable domain (missing parts from reference TRBV7-9 and TRBJ2-3): DTGVSQNPRHKITKRGQNVTFRCDPISEHNRLYWYRQTLGQGPEFLTYFQNEAQLEKSRLLSDRFSAERPKGSFSTLEIQRTEQGDSAMYLCASSLSASTDTQYFGPGTRLTVL.

The rearrangement uses TRBV20-1 and TRBJ2-7, with D possibly TRBD2 on 7 matching bases. CDR3 length: 15 residues. Germline-derived CDR1 and CDR2 are DFQATT and SNEGSKA (reference sequence). V shed 0 bases and J shed 2 bases, with 14 bases lying between them. The CDR3 spells CSARDARGGTYEQYF. The CDR3 DNA follows: TGCAGTGCTAGAGACGCGAGGGGGGGAACCTACGAGCAGTACTTC.

This clonotype was observed at least ten times. The chain couples TRBV28 to TRBJ1-5; D is possibly TRBD1 (6 bases). CDR1 and CDR2 (germline): MDHEN, SYDVKM. V shed 6 bases and J shed 6 bases, with 15 bases lying between them. CDR3 size: 14 residues. This chain's CDR3 is CASSNTGLGQPQHF. The CDR3 DNA reads TGTGCCAGCAGCAACACAGGGTTGGGTCAGCCCCAGCATTTT.

The rearrangement uses TRBV6-5 and TRBJ2-3; TRBD1 aligns across 8 bases. The trim removed 2 bases at V and 3 bases at J, leaving 7 bases unmatched. Germline values: CDR1 MNHEY, CDR2 SVGAGI. The CDR3 length is 16 residues. The CDR3 DNA is TGTGCCAGCAGTTACCCCGGGACAGGTTGGACAGATACGCAGTATTTT. This translates into CASSYPGTGWTDTQYF.

This CDR3 reads CASTWTSGNSYEQYF. DNA for the CDR3: TGCGCCAGCACCTGGACTAGCGGTAACTCCTACGAGCAGTACTTC. The gene calls are TRBV5-1 and TRBJ2-7; 10 nucleotides agree with TRBD2. Germline assignment: CDR1 SGHRS and CDR2 YFSETQ. V lost 6 bases and J lost 0; bases outside the gene matches: 6. The CDR3 runs to 15 residues.

This clonotype showed up many times. V gene TRBV29-1 combines with J gene TRBJ2-2, with D perhaps matching TRBD1 or TRBD2 (6 bases each). The CDR3 length is 16 residues. V gave up 7 bases and J gave up 4 bases, with 22 bases separating them. Germline V CDR1 and CDR2: SQVTM, ANQGSEA. DNA of the CDR3: TGCAGCGCCAAAAGGGGGGACACCCTGTCCACCGGGGAGCTGTTTTTT. It specifies CSAKRGDTLSTGELFF.

This chain links TRBV7-9 with TRBJ2-7, with 7 bases matching TRBD1. V gave up 3 bases and J gave up 7 bases; unmatched junction bases: 12. The CDR3 length is 15 residues. The germline V gene has CDR1 SEHNR and CDR2 FQNEAQ (reference sequence). The CDR3 spells CASSFQGGPTLEQYF. The CDR3, as DNA: TGTGCCAGCAGCTTCCAAGGGGGCCCAACACTGGAGCAGTACTTC.

This rearrangement joins TRBV30 to TRBJ2-5; 16 nucleotides line up with TRBD2. The CDR3 consists of 15 residues. Germline V lookup: CDR1 GTSNPN, CDR2 SVGIG (reference sequence). The ends lost 4 bases at V and 9 bases at J; junction bases unmatched: 8. This CDR3 is CAWTRKGLAGGAQYF. The DNA of the CDR3 is TGTGCCTGGACCCGTAAGGGACTAGCGGGAGGGGCCCAGTACTTC.

The chain joins TRBV16 to TRBJ1-1; D gene unclear. V gave up 5 bases and J gave up 4 bases, with 14 bases separating them. The length of the CDR3 is 14 residues. Germline lookup yields CDR1 KGHSY and CDR2 FQNENV. In DNA form, the CDR3 reads TGTGCCAGCAGCGTCGAAACAGTTGGCACTGAAGCTTTCTTT. Its translation is CASSVETVGTEAFF.

The genes are TRBV15 and TRBJ1-1, with D hard to call. The CDR3 has 15 amino acids. The germline gives CDR1 LNHNV, CDR2 YYDKDF (reference sequence). Between the trimmed V and J ends, which lost 6 bases and 1 base, there was a span of 15 bases. CDR3 coding DNA: TGTGCCACCAGTACCCTCCAACCTGGGAACACTGAAGCTTTCTTT. It specifies CATSTLQPGNTEAFF.